This TCR beta chain came from a study of OX40 agonist ivuxolimab in advanced cancers. At the level of the whole study: Ivuxolimab was a fully human IgG2 agonistic monoclonal antibody targeting the costimulatory receptor OX40 (CD134). Partial responses were achieved by three dose-escalation patients, of whom one had hepatocellular carcinoma and two had cutaneous melanoma. Of the approximately 53 patients in dose escalation, some 20 had hepatocellular carcinoma, about 15 had melanoma, 9 had renal cell carcinoma and 9 had head and neck cancer. Peripheral TCRbeta sequencing was intended to test whether TCR sequence diversity was altered and clonal T-cell expansion was caused by ivuxolimab. The monotherapy dose-escalation portion (N of about 50 patients) of the phase I ivuxolimab trial is reported in the paper. Intravenous ivuxolimab was administered to patients every 2 weeks at six dose levels: 0.01, 0.1, 0.3, 1.5, 3 and 10 mg/kg. Prior anti-PD-1, anti-PD-L1 or anti-CTLA-4 therapy was permitted, and checkpoint inhibitors had been received by about 37% of dose-escalation patients. In the dose-escalation cohort, 82.7% of patients were male, and the mean age was approximately 60 years, with a range of about 20 to 90.

The trial excluded patients who had a history of autoimmune disease or who were on systemic immunosuppression. Peripheral blood for TCR sequencing was collected from all dose cohorts at baseline, on cycle 4 day 1, and on cycle 7 day 1. Samples were obtained from an open-label, multicenter, first-in-human phase I dose-escalation trial of ivuxolimab. Adults with locally advanced or metastatic melanoma, renal cell carcinoma, hepatocellular carcinoma or head and neck squamous cell carcinoma were enrolled in the trial. Before TCR sequencing, CD4+ T cells and CD8+ T cells were sorted from peripheral blood as separate populations. For sequencing of the TCRbeta CDR3 region, genomic DNA was extracted from the sorted cells. TCRbeta CDR3 regions were sequenced using the immunoSEQ Assay. Here the immuneACCESS table is served through TCRdb, limited to in-frame sequences with V and J called. Missing clones are a known gap in these copies; in checked studies unresolved V genes cover under half, and the rest lacks a known reason. The sample table holds tens of thousands of clones, of which roughly 94% were seen once. The leading ten clones occupy more than 9.5% of the sample.

General study outcomes and caveats: Low levels of normalized T-cell clonal expansion were also seen in some patients who did not respond. In the 0.1-3.0 mg/kg groups, partial responders had among the lowest normalized peripheral clonal expansion, particularly in CD8+ T cells. The antigen specificity of the peripheral T cells that underwent clonal expansion was not determined. On average, CD8+ T cells showed more expanded clones than CD4+ T cells after ivuxolimab. At doses from 0.1 to 3.0 mg/kg, clonal expansion was seen in both CD4+ and CD8+ blood T cells between baseline and week 6.

Notes on this clone: Its antigen is currently not known. The input lacks base qualities; no much larger clone sits a single base away.

The germline V gene provides CDR1 MDHEN and CDR2 SYDVKM. From the cysteine through the phenylalanine, the CDR3 covers 13 amino acids. Just the 39-base CDR3 DNA is kept, in frame starting at base 1. V loses 3 bases, J loses 3 bases, and the germline ends lie 9 bases apart. Sequencing used CD4+ or CD8+ T cells sorted from blood, obtained in a trial of the OX40 agonist ivuxolimab. This TCR was sampled from an adult with an advanced solid tumor such as melanoma, head and neck, liver or kidney cancer. The V and J genes are TRBV28 and TRBJ2-7; the D gene remains uncertain. The nucleotide sequence is TGTGCCAGCAGTTTCCGGTTCAGCTACGAGCAGTACTTC. The resulting protein is CASSFRFSYEQYF.